The 5 T cell receptor beta chains below all came from one sample that was sequenced in a study of regulatory T cells in long-lasting Graves disease. Building of the TCR beta libraries involved iRepertoire HTBI primers and Arm-PCR of CDR3 regions. Each CDR3 protein gets one entry after TCRdb re-called the multiplex PCR reads with MiXCR. The sample consists of approximately 690,000 distinct CDR3 sequences, around 30% of them appearing once. As to time point: persistent/refractory GD, antithyroid drugs over 5 years with positive TRAb. RNA isolated from PBMCs was used to make the TCR library. Sequences were derived from peripheral blood mononuclear cells (PBMCs), sampled when the disease was refractory, from a patient treated with antithyroid drugs. The receptors derive from a female donor with Graves disease.

This clonotype was found a few times. CDR3 amino acids: CASSMGWGTGELFF. The CDR3 bases are TGTGCCAGTAGTATGGGTTGGGGCACCGGGGAGCTGTTTTTT. The chain has TRBV19 and TRBJ2-2; D gene uncertain. Deletions cut 3 bases from V and 4 bases from J, with 9 bases between. The CDR3 covers 14 residues. Germline CDR1 is LNHDA and CDR2 is SQIVND (reference sequence). The whole variable domain, remainder taken from reference TRBV19 and TRBJ2-2, is DGGITQSPKYLFRKEGQNVTLSCEQNLNHDAMYWYRQDPGQGLRLIYYSQIVNDFQKGDIAEGYSVSREKKESFPLTVTSAQKNPTAFYLCASSMGWGTGELFFGEGSRLTVL.

The table lists this clonotype with a few counts. The chain has TRBV28 and TRBJ1-5; D uncertain. Germline V gene lookup returns CDR1 MDHEN and CDR2 SYDVKM. CDR3 length: 14 amino acids. V was clipped by 3 bases and J by 5 bases, with 11 bases between them. The CDR3 here is CASSFGQPDQPQHF. In DNA form, the CDR3 reads TGTGCCAGCAGTTTCGGCCAGCCGGATCAGCCCCAGCATTTT.

The genes are TRBV30 and TRBJ2-7, with a tentative D call TRBD2 (6 bases). V was shortened by 2 bases and J by 1 base, with 9 bases between the two germline ends. Per the germline V gene, CDR1 is GTSNPN and CDR2 is SVGIG (reference sequence). The CDR3 loop spans 13 amino acids. The CDR3 here is CAWSSGVSYEQYF. The DNA of the CDR3 is TGTGCCTGGAGTTCGGGAGTATCCTACGAGCAGTACTTC.

Of note for this clonotype: One junction end disagrees with the germline gene, perhaps due to a read error. The V gene is TRBV7-7, the J gene TRBJ2-3; 11 bases match TRBD1. The CDR3 contains 15 residues. Germline V gives CDR1 SSHAT, CDR2 FNYEAQ (reference sequence). CDR3 sequence (DNA): TGTGCTAGCAGCCCTCCGGGACAGGGGGTAGATACGCAGTATTTT. Protein product: CASSPPGQGVDTQYF.

This clonotype was observed many times. The chain joins TRBV11-2 to TRBJ1-1, with D tentatively TRBD1 (6 bases). CDR3 length: 16 residues. The V end was cut by 0 bases, the J end by 7 bases, with 18 bases between. The germline CDR1 and CDR2 sequences are SGHAT and FQNNGV. CDR3 sequence (DNA): TGTGCCAGCAGCTTAGATGATCGGGGGGCGGCGAGTGAAGCTTTCTTT. Amino acid sequence: CASSLDDRGAASEAFF.